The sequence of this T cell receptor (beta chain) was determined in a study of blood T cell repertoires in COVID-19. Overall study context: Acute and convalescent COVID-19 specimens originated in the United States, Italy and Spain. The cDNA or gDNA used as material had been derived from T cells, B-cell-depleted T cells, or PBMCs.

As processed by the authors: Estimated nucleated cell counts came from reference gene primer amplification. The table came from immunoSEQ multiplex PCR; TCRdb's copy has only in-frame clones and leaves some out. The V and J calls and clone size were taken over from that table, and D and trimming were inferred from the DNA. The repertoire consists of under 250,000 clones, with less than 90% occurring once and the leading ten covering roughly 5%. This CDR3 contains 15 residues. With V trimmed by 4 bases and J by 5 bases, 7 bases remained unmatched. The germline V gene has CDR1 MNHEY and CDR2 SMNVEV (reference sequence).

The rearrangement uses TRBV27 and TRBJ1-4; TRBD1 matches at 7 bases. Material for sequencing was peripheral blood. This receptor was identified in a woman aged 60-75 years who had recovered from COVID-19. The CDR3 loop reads CASSSPGQSNEKLFF. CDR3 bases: TGTGCCAGCAGTTCACCGGGACAGTCGAATGAAAAACTGTTTTTT. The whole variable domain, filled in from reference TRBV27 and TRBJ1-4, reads EAQVTQNPRYLITVTGKKLTVTCSQNMNHEYMSWYRQDPGLGLRQIYYSMNVEVTDKGDVPEGYKVSRKEKRNFPLILESPSPNQTSLYFCASSSPGQSNEKLFFGSGTQLSVL.